This entry features one T cell receptor beta chain sequence. This specimen comes from a study of cytomegalovirus exposure and HLA in healthy donors. 13 Jbeta primers and 60 Vbeta primers were used for the PCR. Data came from immunoSEQ multiplex PCR; TCRdb stores just in-frame clones and leaves some out. The sample consists of more than 90,000 clones, roughly 79% of them appearing once. Sequencing was carried out using PBMCs. The source of this sequence is a woman in her seventies in good health and CMV-seropositive.

The CDR3 spells CASSPRQGNTIYF. The CDR3 nucleotides are TGTGCCAGCAGTCCCCGACAGGGAAACACCATATATTTT. The chain combines TRBV6-5 with TRBJ1-3; D is perhaps TRBD1 (5 bases). CDR1 and CDR2 (germline): MNHEY, SVGAGI. The CDR3 totals 13 residues. Trimming cost V 5 bases and J 4 bases, with 9 bases left between them.